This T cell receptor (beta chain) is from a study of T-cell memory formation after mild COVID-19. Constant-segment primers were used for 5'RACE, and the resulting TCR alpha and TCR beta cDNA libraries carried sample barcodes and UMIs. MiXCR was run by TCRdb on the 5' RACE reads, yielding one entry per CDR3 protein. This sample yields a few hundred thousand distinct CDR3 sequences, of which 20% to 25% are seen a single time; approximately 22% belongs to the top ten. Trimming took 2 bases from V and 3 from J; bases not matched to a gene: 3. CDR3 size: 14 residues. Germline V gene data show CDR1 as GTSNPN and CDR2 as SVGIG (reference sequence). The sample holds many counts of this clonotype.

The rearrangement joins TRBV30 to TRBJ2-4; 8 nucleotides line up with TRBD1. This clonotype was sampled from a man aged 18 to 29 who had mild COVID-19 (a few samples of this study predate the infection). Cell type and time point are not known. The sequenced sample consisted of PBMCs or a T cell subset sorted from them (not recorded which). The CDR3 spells CAWSLTGGKNIQYF. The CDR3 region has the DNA TGTGCCTGGAGTCTTACAGGGGGCAAAAACATTCAGTACTTC.